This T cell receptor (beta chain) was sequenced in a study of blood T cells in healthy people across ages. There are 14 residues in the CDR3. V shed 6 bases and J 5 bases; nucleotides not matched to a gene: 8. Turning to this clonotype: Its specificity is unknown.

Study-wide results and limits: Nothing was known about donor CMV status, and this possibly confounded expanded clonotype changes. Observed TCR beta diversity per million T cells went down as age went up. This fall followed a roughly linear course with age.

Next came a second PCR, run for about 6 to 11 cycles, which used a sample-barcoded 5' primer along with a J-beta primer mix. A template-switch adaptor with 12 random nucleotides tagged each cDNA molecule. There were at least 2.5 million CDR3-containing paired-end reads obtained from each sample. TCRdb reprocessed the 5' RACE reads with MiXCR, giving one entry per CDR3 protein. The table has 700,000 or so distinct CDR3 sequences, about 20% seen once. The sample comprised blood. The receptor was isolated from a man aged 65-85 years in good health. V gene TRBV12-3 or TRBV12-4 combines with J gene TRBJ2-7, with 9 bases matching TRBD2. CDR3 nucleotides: TGTGCCAGCAGGCCCCTGACTAGCGGAGACGAGCAGTACTTC. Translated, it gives CASRPLTSGDEQYF.